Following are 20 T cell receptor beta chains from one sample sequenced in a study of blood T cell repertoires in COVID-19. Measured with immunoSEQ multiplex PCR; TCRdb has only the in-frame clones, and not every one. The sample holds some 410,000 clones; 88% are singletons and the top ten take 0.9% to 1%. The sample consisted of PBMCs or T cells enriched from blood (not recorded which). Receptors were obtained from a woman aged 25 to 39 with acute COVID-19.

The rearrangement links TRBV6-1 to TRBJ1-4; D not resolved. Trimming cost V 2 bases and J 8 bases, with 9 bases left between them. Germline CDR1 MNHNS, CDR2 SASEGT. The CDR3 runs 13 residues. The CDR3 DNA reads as TGTGCCAGCAGTGAACTGGCGCGGGAAAAACTGTTTTTT. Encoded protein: CASSELAREKLFF.

In DNA form, the CDR3 reads TGTGCCAGCAGCTTAGGAGGGACTAGCGGGGGCTTCGGGGAGCTGTTTTTT. Translating gives CASSLGGTSGGFGELFF. This chain connects TRBV13 to TRBJ2-2; TRBD2 matches at 14 bases. After removal of 0 bases from V and 7 bases from J, the junction contained 4 bases not matched to a gene. Germline CDR1 PRHDT, CDR2 FYEKMQ (reference sequence). The length of the CDR3 is 17 residues.

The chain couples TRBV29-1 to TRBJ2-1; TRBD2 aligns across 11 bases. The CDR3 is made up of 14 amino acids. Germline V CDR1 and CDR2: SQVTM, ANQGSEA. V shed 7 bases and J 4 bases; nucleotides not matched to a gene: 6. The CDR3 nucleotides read TGCAGCGGAACAACTAGCGGGGGATACAATGAGCAGTTCTTC. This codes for CSGTTSGGYNEQFF.

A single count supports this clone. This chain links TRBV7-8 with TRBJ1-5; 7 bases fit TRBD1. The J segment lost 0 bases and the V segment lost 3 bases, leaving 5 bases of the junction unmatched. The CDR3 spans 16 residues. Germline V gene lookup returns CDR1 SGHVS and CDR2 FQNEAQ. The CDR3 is CASSFNRGLSNQPQHF. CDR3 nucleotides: TGTGCCAGCAGCTTTAACAGGGGCCTTAGCAATCAGCCCCAGCATTTT.

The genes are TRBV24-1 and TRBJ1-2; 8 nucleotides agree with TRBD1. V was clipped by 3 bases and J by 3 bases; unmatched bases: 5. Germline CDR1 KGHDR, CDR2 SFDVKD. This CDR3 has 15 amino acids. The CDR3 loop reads CATSDTSQGDYGYTF. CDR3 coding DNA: TGTGCCACCAGTGATACCTCACAGGGGGACTATGGCTACACCTTC.

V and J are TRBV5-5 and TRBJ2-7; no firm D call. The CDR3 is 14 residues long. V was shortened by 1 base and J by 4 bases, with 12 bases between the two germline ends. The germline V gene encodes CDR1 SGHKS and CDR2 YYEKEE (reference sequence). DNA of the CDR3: TGTGCCAGCAGCTTGTCCTTCTCTGCGTACGAGCAGTACTTC. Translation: CASSLSFSAYEQYF.

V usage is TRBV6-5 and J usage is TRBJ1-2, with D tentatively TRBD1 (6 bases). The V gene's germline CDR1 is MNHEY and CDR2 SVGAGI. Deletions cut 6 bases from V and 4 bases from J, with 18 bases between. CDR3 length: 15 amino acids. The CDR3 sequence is CASRASDSSSYGYTF. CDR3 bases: TGTGCCAGCAGGGCTTCGGACAGTTCTTCCTATGGCTACACCTTC.

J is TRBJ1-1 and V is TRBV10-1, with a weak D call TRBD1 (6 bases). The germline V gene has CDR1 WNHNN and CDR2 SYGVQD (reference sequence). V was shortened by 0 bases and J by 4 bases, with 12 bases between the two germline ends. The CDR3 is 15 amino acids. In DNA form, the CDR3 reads TGCGCCAGCAGTGAGTCAGGCAGGGGAGCCACTGAAGCTTTCTTT. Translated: CASSESGRGATEAFF.

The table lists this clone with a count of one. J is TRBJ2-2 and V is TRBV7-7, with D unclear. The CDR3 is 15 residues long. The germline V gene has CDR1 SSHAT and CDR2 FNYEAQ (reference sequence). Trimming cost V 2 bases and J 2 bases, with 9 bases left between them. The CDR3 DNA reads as TGTGCCAGCAGCTTAAACAGAGATAACACCGGGGAGCTGTTTTTT. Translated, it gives CASSLNRDNTGELFF.

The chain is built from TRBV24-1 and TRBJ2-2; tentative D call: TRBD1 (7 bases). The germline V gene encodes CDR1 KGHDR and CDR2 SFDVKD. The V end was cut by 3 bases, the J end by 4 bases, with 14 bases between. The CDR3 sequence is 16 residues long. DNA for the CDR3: TGTGCCACCAGTGATATCGGAGGGGGCCGCACCGGGGAGCTGTTTTTT. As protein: CATSDIGGGRTGELFF.

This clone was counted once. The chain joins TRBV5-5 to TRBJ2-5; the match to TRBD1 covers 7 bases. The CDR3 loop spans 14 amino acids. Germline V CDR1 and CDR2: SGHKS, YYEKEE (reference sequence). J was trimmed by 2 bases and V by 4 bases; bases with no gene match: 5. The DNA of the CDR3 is TGTGCCAGCAGCGTACAGGGGCCTCAAGAGACCCAGTACTTC. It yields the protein CASSVQGPQETQYF.

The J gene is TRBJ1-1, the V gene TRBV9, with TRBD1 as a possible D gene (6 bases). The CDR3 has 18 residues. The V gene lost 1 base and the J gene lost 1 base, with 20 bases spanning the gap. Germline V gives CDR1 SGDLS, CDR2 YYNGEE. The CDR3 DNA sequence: TGTGCCAGCAGCGTAAGCCAGGGGCCTTACCTCCGGAACACTGAAGCTTTCTTT. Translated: CASSVSQGPYLRNTEAFF.

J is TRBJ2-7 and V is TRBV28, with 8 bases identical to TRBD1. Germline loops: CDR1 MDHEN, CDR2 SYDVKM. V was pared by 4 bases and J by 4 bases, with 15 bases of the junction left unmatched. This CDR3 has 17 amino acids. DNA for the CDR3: TGTGCCAGCAGTTCCCCCTACCTTGACAGGGGCACTTACGAGCAGTACTTC. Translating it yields CASSSPYLDRGTYEQYF.

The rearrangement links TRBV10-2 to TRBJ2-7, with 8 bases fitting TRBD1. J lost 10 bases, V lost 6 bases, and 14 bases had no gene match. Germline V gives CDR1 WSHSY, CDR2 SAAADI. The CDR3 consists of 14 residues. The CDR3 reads CASSLSRTGLEQYF. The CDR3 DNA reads TGCGCCAGCAGCCTCTCTAGGACAGGGTTGGAACAGTACTTC.

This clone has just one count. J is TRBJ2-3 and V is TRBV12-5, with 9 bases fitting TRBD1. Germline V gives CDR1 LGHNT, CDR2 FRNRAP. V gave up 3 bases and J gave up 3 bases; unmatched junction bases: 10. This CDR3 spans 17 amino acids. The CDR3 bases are TGTGCTAGTGGTTTCACACCTAAACAGGGGGCAACAGATACGCAGTATTTT. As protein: CASGFTPKQGATDTQYF.

This CDR3 reads CASSTTSGVLAEQFF. The CDR3 DNA is TGTGCCAGTAGTACGACTAGCGGGGTCCTAGCGGAGCAGTTCTTC. The rearrangement joins TRBV19 to TRBJ2-1, with 11 bases fitting TRBD2. Germline CDR1 LNHDA, CDR2 SQIVND (reference sequence). The CDR3 runs 15 residues. J lost 10 bases, V lost 4 bases, and 9 bases had no gene match.

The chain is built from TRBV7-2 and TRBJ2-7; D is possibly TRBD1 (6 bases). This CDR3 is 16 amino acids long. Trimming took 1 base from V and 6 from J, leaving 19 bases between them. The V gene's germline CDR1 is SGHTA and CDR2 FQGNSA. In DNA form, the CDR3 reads TGTGCCAGCAGCTTAGGCAGGGGCCTCGTCTGGAGCGAGCAGTACTTC. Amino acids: CASSLGRGLVWSEQYF. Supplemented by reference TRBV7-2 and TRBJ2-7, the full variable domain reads GAGVSQSPSNKVTEKGKDVELRCDPISGHTALYWYRQSLGQGLEFLIYFQGNSAPDKSGLPSDRFSAERTGGSVSTLTIQRTQQEDSAVYLCASSLGRGLVWSEQYFGPGTRLTVT.

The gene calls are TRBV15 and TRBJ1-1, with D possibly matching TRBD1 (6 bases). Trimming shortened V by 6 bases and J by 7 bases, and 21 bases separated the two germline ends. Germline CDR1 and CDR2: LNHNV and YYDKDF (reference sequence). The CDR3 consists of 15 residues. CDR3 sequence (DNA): TGTGCCACCAGTTTCAGGGACAAAGGTGAGGGTGAAGCTTTCTTT. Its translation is CATSFRDKGEGEAFF.

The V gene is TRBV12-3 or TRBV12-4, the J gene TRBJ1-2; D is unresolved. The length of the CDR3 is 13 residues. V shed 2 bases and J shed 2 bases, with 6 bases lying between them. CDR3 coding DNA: TGTGCCAGCAGTTTAACTTCCAACTATGGCTACACCTTC. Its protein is CASSLTSNYGYTF.

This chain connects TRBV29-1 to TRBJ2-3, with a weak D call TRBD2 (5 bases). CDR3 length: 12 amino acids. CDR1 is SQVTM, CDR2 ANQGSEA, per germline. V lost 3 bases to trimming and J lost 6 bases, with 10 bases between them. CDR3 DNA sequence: TGCAGCGTTGATCTGGGAGCGGATACGCAGTATTTT. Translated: CSVDLGADTQYF.